Following are 27 T cell receptor beta chains from one sample sequenced in a study of blood T cell repertoires in COVID-19. TCRdb's copy holds only in-frame clones and misses some; the assay was immunoSEQ multiplex PCR. The profile shows over 130,000 clones, around 82% of them singletons. Sequenced sample: PBMCs or T cells enriched from blood (not recorded which). The receptors here all came from a man aged 45-60 years in a cohort exposed to, infected with or recovered from COVID-19 (not recorded which).

This clone was recorded only once. The chain combines TRBV5-1 with TRBJ2-1; 10 bases fit TRBD1. The CDR3 sequence is 16 residues long. Trimming at V came to 3 bases and at J to 8 bases, leaving 11 bases not matched to a gene. Per the germline V gene, CDR1 is SGHRS and CDR2 is YFSETQ. CDR3 coding DNA: TGCGCCAGCAGCTCTTCTCTGGGACAGGGGAGGGATGAGCAGTTCTTC. It encodes CASSSSLGQGRDEQFF.

The table lists this clone with a count of one. The chain combines TRBV5-1 with TRBJ2-1; D ambiguous. Germline V gene lookup returns CDR1 SGHRS and CDR2 YFSETQ. The CDR3 totals 11 residues. V gave up 3 bases and J gave up 5 bases, with 3 bases separating them. This CDR3 is CASSSNNEQFF. The DNA for the CDR3 is TGCGCCAGCAGCTCAAACAATGAGCAGTTCTTC.

The rearrangement joins TRBV27 to TRBJ1-1; 7 bases agree with TRBD1. The V segment lost 4 bases and the J segment 5 bases; nucleotides outside the gene matches: 10. CDR1 and CDR2 from the germline V gene are MNHEY and SMNVEV (reference sequence). This CDR3 has 15 residues. The chain's CDR3 is CASSSQRQGWTEAFF. The CDR3 region has the DNA TGTGCCAGCAGTTCCCAACGACAGGGCTGGACTGAAGCTTTCTTT.

The chain is built from TRBV28 and TRBJ1-5; 7 bases map to TRBD1. V was pared by 6 bases and J by 6 bases, with 5 bases of the junction left unmatched. The CDR3 totals 13 residues. Germline CDR1 MDHEN, CDR2 SYDVKM. The CDR3 is CASREGAGQPQHF. The CDR3 DNA follows: TGTGCCAGCAGGGAGGGGGCGGGTCAGCCCCAGCATTTT.

The V and J genes are TRBV10-2 and TRBJ1-2; 7 bases align to TRBD1. This CDR3 has 13 amino acids. Germline loops: CDR1 WSHSY, CDR2 SAAADI. V shed 7 bases and J 2 bases; nucleotides not matched to a gene: 4. CDR3 bases: TGCGCCAGCACCCCGACAGGGAACTATGGCTACACCTTC. Translation gives CASTPTGNYGYTF.

The chain is built from TRBV5-4 and TRBJ2-1; TRBD2 aligns across 7 bases. Per the germline V gene, CDR1 is SGHNT and CDR2 is YYREEE (reference sequence). The CDR3 is 14 amino acids. V lost 3 bases and J lost 7; bases outside the gene matches: 7. The DNA for the CDR3 is TGTGCCAGCAGCTCCGAGATGGGGGGGAATGAGCAGTTCTTC. This codes for CASSSEMGGNEQFF.

The V call is TRBV6-6, the J call TRBJ1-4; tentative D call: TRBD1 (6 bases). V was cut by 2 bases and J by 4 bases, with 11 bases left in between. Germline V gene lookup returns CDR1 MNHNY and CDR2 SVGAGI (reference sequence). The CDR3 loop spans 15 amino acids. CDR3 residues: CASSYSTGLNEKLFF. In nucleotides, the CDR3 is TGTGCCAGCAGTTACAGTACAGGGCTTAATGAAAAACTGTTTTTT.

The genes are TRBV7-6 and TRBJ2-2; 7 positions agree with TRBD1. The germline gives CDR1 SGHVS, CDR2 FNYEAQ. This CDR3 comprises 16 residues. After removal of 3 bases from V and 6 bases from J, the junction contained 10 bases not matched to a gene. CDR3 amino acids: CASSFRDRGFPGELFF. CDR3 coding DNA: TGTGCCAGCAGCTTCCGGGACAGAGGTTTCCCCGGGGAGCTGTTTTTT.

This clone was recorded a few times. The gene calls are TRBV19 and TRBJ2-2; 8 positions agree with TRBD2. The CDR3 is 13 amino acids. J was trimmed by 6 bases and V by 7 bases; bases with no gene match: 4. The germline gives CDR1 LNHDA, CDR2 SQIVND (reference sequence). CDR3 DNA: TGTGCCAGTACGGCGGGGGGCCCCGGGGAGCTGTTTTTT. Translated, it gives CASTAGGPGELFF.

The gene calls are TRBV10-3 and TRBJ1-5; no reliable D call. This CDR3 has 12 residues. The ends were cut back, 6 bases at V and 6 bases at J, with 9 bases in the middle. Germline CDR1 is ENHRY and CDR2 is SYGVKD. This CDR3 is CAIRREGQPQHF. For the CDR3, the DNA is TGTGCCATCAGGAGAGAGGGTCAGCCCCAGCATTTT.

V and J are TRBV19 and TRBJ2-2; tentative D call: TRBD2 (6 bases). V lost 6 bases to trimming and J lost 4 bases, with 18 bases between them. Germline assignment: CDR1 LNHDA and CDR2 SQIVND (reference sequence). The CDR3 is made up of 16 amino acids. Written as DNA, the CDR3 is TGTGCCAGTAGCAAAAGGGAGGCCACGGGCACCGGGGAGCTGTTTTTT. It translates to CASSKREATGTGELFF.

CDR3 protein: CAWIKEDEAFF. The CDR3 bases are TGTGCCTGGATAAAGGAGGATGAAGCTTTCTTT. The chain is built from TRBV30 and TRBJ1-1; D is ambiguous. Germline loops: CDR1 GTSNPN, CDR2 SVGIG (reference sequence). The CDR3 loop spans 11 amino acids. V was trimmed by 4 bases and J by 7 bases, leaving 10 bases between them.

V gene TRBV14 combines with J gene TRBJ2-1; D is unclear. The CDR3 extends over 12 amino acids. CDR1 and CDR2 (germline): SGHDN, FVKESK. Between the trimmed V and J ends, which lost 3 bases and 5 bases, there was a span of 5 bases. CDR3 loop: CASSQTHNEQFF. As DNA, the CDR3 is TGTGCCAGCAGCCAGACACACAATGAGCAGTTCTTC.

This clone was detected only a few times. The V call is TRBV6-4, the J call TRBJ2-7, with 7 bases that match TRBD1. CDR1 is MRHNA, CDR2 SNTAGT, per germline. With V trimmed by 7 bases and J by 2 bases, 8 bases remained unmatched. CDR3 length: 14 amino acids. Here the CDR3 DNA reads TGTGCCAGCAAGCCCCATCAGGGGGCCTACGAGCAGTACTTC. Protein sequence: CASKPHQGAYEQYF.

This rearrangement joins TRBV11-3 to TRBJ2-7; possible D gene TRBD1, 6 bases. CDR3 length: 13 residues. V was clipped by 4 bases and J by 4 bases, with 11 bases between them. CDR1 SGHNT and CDR2 YENEEA come from the germline V gene. CDR3 sequence: CASSYTQGYEQYF. The CDR3 DNA reads as TGTGCCAGCAGCTACACACAGGGTTACGAGCAGTACTTC. Together with reference TRBV11-3 and TRBJ2-7, the CDR3 gives the full variable domain: EAGVVQSPRYKIIEKKQPVAFWCNPISGHNTLYWYLQNLGQGPELLIRYENEEAVDDSQLPKDRFSAERLKGVDSTLKIQPAELGDSAVYLCASSYTQGYEQYFGPGTRLTVT.

The chain is built from TRBV7-9 and TRBJ1-1; tentative D call: TRBD1 (5 bases). The CDR3 runs to 13 residues. Trimming cost V 5 bases and J 7 bases, with 14 bases left between them. CDR1 is SEHNR, CDR2 FQNEAQ, per germline (reference sequence). CDR3 loop: CASSAEMGGEAFF. In DNA form, the CDR3 reads TGTGCCAGCAGCGCTGAAATGGGGGGTGAAGCTTTCTTT.

The rearrangement joins TRBV30 to TRBJ1-4; the D is unclear. Germline V gives CDR1 GTSNPN, CDR2 SVGIG (reference sequence). CDR3 size: 12 residues. V was trimmed by 3 bases and J by 8 bases, leaving 10 bases between them. This CDR3 is CAWSHQWEKLFF. CDR3 nucleotide sequence: TGTGCCTGGAGCCATCAGTGGGAAAAACTGTTTTTT.

In this sample, this clone turned up a few times. V gene TRBV7-3 combines with J gene TRBJ1-2; 7 nucleotides match TRBD1. With 1 base clipped from V and 7 bases from J, the junction kept 6 bases outside the gene matches. The CDR3 contains 14 residues. CDR1 and CDR2 from the germline V gene are SGHTA and FQGTGA. The CDR3 nucleotides read TGTGCCAGCAGCTTAAACACAGGGGAGGCTGGCTACACCTTC. It is translated as CASSLNTGEAGYTF.

The chain joins TRBV10-1 to TRBJ2-3; 7 bases align to TRBD2. This CDR3 region has 16 residues. Germline lookup yields CDR1 WNHNN and CDR2 SYGVQD (reference sequence). V shed 0 bases and J 2 bases; nucleotides not matched to a gene: 5. The CDR3 nucleotides read TGCGCCAGCAGTGAGTCGGGTCGACTAGCCACAGATACGCAGTATTTT. It translates to CASSESGRLATDTQYF.

The V gene is TRBV9, the J gene TRBJ2-7, with 7 bases that match TRBD2. The CDR3 totals 15 residues. Germline V CDR1 and CDR2: SGDLS, YYNGEE. J gave up 4 bases and V 4 bases, and 11 bases lay outside the gene matches. The CDR3 region is CASSLRPSGSYEQYF. The CDR3 nucleotides are TGTGCCAGCAGCCTCCGTCCTAGCGGATCATACGAGCAGTACTTC.

This sequence joins TRBV4-1 and TRBJ2-7; 8 bases are shared with TRBD1. The germline CDR1 and CDR2 sequences are MGHRA and YSYEKL. CDR3 length equals 17 residues. The V gene end was trimmed by 4 bases and the J gene end by 0 bases; junction bases not matched to a gene: 11. This CDR3 is CASSLRTGPSPSYEQYF. CDR3 in DNA: TGCGCCAGCAGCCTGAGGACAGGGCCTTCGCCCTCCTACGAGCAGTACTTC.

Written as DNA, the CDR3 is TGTGCCAGCAGCCGGGAGTACGTTACAACTAATGAAAAACTGTTTTTT. This translates into CASSREYVTTNEKLFF. The chain uses TRBV9 and TRBJ1-4; D is unclear. The CDR3 is made up of 16 amino acids. Looked up from germline, CDR1 is SGDLS and CDR2 is YYNGEE. Trimming pared 4 bases from V and 0 bases from J, leaving 13 bases between.

This rearrangement joins TRBV7-8 to TRBJ1-1; TRBD1 matches at 8 bases. The CDR3 covers 15 residues. The junction had 9 bases not matched to a gene; V was cut back by 5 bases and J by 4 bases. From germline, CDR1 is SGHVS and CDR2 FQNEAQ. The CDR3 sequence: CASSPRTGYITEAFF. The CDR3, as DNA: TGTGCCAGCAGCCCCCGGACAGGGTATATCACTGAAGCTTTCTTT.

The chain recombines TRBV27 with TRBJ1-2; the match to TRBD1 covers 8 bases. The CDR3 is 13 amino acids. Germline CDR1 is MNHEY and CDR2 is SMNVEV (reference sequence). J gave up 7 bases and V 6 bases, and 7 bases lay outside the gene matches. This CDR3 is CASSQGQGRGYTF. The CDR3 nucleotides read TGTGCCAGCAGCCAAGGACAGGGACGTGGCTACACCTTC.

The V and J genes are TRBV3-1 (or the pseudogene TRBV3-2) and TRBJ2-5, with 11 bases lining up with TRBD2. The J segment lost 3 bases and the V segment lost 6 bases, leaving 9 bases of the junction unmatched. The CDR3 runs to 16 residues. Per germline, CDR1 LGHDT and CDR2 YNNKEL (reference sequence). CDR3 loop: CASSSPRLAGKETQYF. CDR3 coding DNA: TGTGCCAGCAGTTCACCCCGACTAGCGGGAAAAGAGACCCAGTACTTC.

V usage is TRBV4-3 and J usage is TRBJ2-1; D uncertain. This CDR3 region has 15 residues. V gave up 1 base and J gave up 5 bases, with 12 bases separating them. Germline V gives CDR1 LGHNA, CDR2 YSLEER. The CDR3 here is CASSQVLERNNEQFF. The CDR3 DNA follows: TGCGCCAGCAGCCAAGTCCTAGAGAGGAACAATGAGCAGTTCTTC.

This clone was recorded a few times. V is TRBV5-6 and J is TRBJ2-1; a possible D gene is TRBD1 (6 bases). V gave up 4 bases and J gave up 6 bases, with 8 bases separating them. CDR1 and CDR2 (germline): SGHDT, YYEEEE. The CDR3 consists of 12 residues. The chain's CDR3 is CASSKQGNEQFF. CDR3 in DNA: TGTGCCAGCAGCAAACAGGGCAATGAGCAGTTCTTC.